The entry below describes one T cell receptor beta chain. These data belong to a study of shared clonotypes between healthy human individuals. Subsets obtained from CD4+ cells comprised CD45RA+ naive and CD45RA-negative memory cells. TCRdb's table, derived via immunoSEQ multiplex PCR, lists solely in-frame clones and lacks some. The sample carries roughly 2.2 million clones, approximately 93% recorded once. Sequencing was performed on naive CD4+ T cells from PBMCs. Subset of the sample: CD45RA+ positively selected. The sequence was obtained from a man younger than 35 in good health. Some clones in this sample may be carry-over from other donors' samples.

The CDR3 sequence: CASSLGLAGGPTTGELFF. CDR3 coding DNA: TGTGCCAGCAGCTTGGGACTAGCGGGAGGGCCGACCACCGGGGAGCTGTTTTTT. The chain joins TRBV5-4 to TRBJ2-2; TRBD2 matches at 14 bases. This CDR3 region has 18 residues. The ends lost 0 bases at V and 4 bases at J; junction bases unmatched: 5. From germline, CDR1 is SGHNT and CDR2 YYREEE (reference sequence).